The 22 T cell receptor beta chains given below trace back to one sample, sequenced in a study of glioma-infiltrating T cells after dendritic cell vaccination. Documented time point: after dendritic cell vaccination, including at tumor progression/relapse. Method: immunoSEQ multiplex PCR; TCRdb's copy keeps in-frame clones and lacks some. In the table there are tens of thousands of clones, just under 85% of which are singletons. The material sequenced was blood, taken after dendritic cell vaccination. The receptors stem from a human donor with glioblastoma.

The chain uses TRBV6-1 and TRBJ1-1, with 9 positions matching TRBD1. The trim removed 1 base at V and 4 bases at J, leaving 16 bases unmatched. Germline loops: CDR1 MNHNS, CDR2 SASEGT. This CDR3 comprises 19 residues. DNA of the CDR3: TGTGCCAGCAGTGAAGTTGCGGGACAGGGACTGATATGGCTCACTGAAGCTTTCTTT. Its translation: CASSEVAGQGLIWLTEAFF.

The rearrangement uses TRBV7-8 and TRBJ2-7; D might be TRBD1 (6 bases). The V gene's germline CDR1 is SGHVS and CDR2 FQNEAQ. Trimming took 3 bases from V and 0 from J, leaving 9 bases between them. There are 14 residues in the CDR3. In DNA, the CDR3 is TGTGCCAGCAGCTTTACAGGGAGCTCCTACGAGCAGTACTTC. Translating it yields CASSFTGSSYEQYF.

The chain is built from TRBV5-1 and TRBJ2-5; tentatively, D is TRBD1 (5 bases). The J call may be mistaken, given a closer DNA end match to TRBJ2-7. Germline loops: CDR1 SGHRS, CDR2 YFSETQ. This CDR3 has 14 residues. The CDR3 DNA sequence: TGCGCCAGCAGCTTCCAGGGTACGCCCTACGAGCAGTACTTC. This translates into CASSFQGTPYEQYF.

The genes are TRBV7-8 and TRBJ1-4, with 7 bases lining up with TRBD1. This CDR3 has 15 residues. CDR1 SGHVS and CDR2 FQNEAQ come from the germline V gene. V lost 5 bases and J lost 1; bases outside the gene matches: 4. The CDR3 is CASSPRGVTNEKLFF. The CDR3 DNA reads TGTGCCAGCAGCCCCAGGGGGGTAACTAATGAAAAACTGTTTTTT.

This chain links TRBV7-9 with TRBJ1-3; 7 bases are shared with TRBD1. Germline CDR1 SEHNR, CDR2 FQNEAQ (reference sequence). V lost 4 bases and J lost 3; bases outside the gene matches: 3. This CDR3 region has 14 residues. The CDR3 region has the DNA TGTGCCAGCAGCTCGACAGGGTATGGAAACACCATATATTTT. Translation: CASSSTGYGNTIYF.

The chain couples TRBV11-3 to TRBJ1-1, with 7 positions matching TRBD1. Germline CDR1 is SGHNT and CDR2 is YENEEA. With 2 bases clipped from V and 1 base from J, the junction kept 7 bases outside the gene matches. The CDR3 totals 16 residues. The CDR3 loop is CASSLRGQTGNTEAFF. The DNA of the CDR3 is TGTGCCAGCAGCTTAAGGGGACAGACGGGGAACACTGAAGCTTTCTTT.

This clone was counted once. The chain links TRBV18 to TRBJ1-1; 7 nucleotides align to TRBD1. The CDR3 totals 13 residues. The germline gives CDR1 KGHSH, CDR2 LQKENI. The V segment lost 4 bases and the J segment 5 bases; nucleotides outside the gene matches: 4. This chain's CDR3 is CASSQGARTEAFF. The CDR3 nucleotides are TGTGCCAGCTCACAGGGGGCGCGGACTGAAGCTTTCTTT.

The chain combines TRBV5-4 with TRBJ2-2; 9 bases are shared with TRBD2. The trim removed 3 bases at V and 1 base at J, leaving 4 bases unmatched. CDR1 and CDR2 (germline): SGHNT, YYREEE (reference sequence). The CDR3 contains 16 residues. The CDR3 sequence: CASSSEAGGNTGELFF. In DNA, the CDR3 is TGTGCCAGCAGCTCGGAAGCGGGGGGGAACACCGGGGAGCTGTTTTTT.

The V call is TRBV29-1, the J call TRBJ2-7; no clear D gene. Per germline, CDR1 SQVTM and CDR2 ANQGSEA. This CDR3 contains 15 residues. With 4 bases removed from V and 5 bases from J, the gap between germline ends came to 21 bases. The CDR3 protein is CSVVPHGRPGDEQYF. Written as DNA, the CDR3 is TGCAGCGTTGTTCCTCACGGCCGCCCGGGTGACGAGCAGTACTTC.

The chain employs TRBV11-3 and TRBJ2-2, with D possibly being TRBD2 (7 bases). Germline assignment: CDR1 SGHNT and CDR2 YENEEA. The CDR3 is 16 amino acids. The V end was cut by 6 bases, the J end by 4 bases, with 18 bases between. The CDR3 region has the DNA TGTGCCAGCAGTGTGAGGGGGGGGGCTAGCACCGGGGAGCTGTTTTTT. Translated, it gives CASSVRGGASTGELFF.

The chain has TRBV5-1 and TRBJ2-3; 7 bases fit TRBD1. Per germline, CDR1 SGHRS and CDR2 YFSETQ. The CDR3 consists of 16 residues. V dropped 0 bases and J dropped 0; count of bases not matched to a gene: 4. DNA of the CDR3: TGCGCCAGCAGCTTGGGGTACAGGGGTAGCACAGATACGCAGTATTTT. It encodes CASSLGYRGSTDTQYF.

The genes are TRBV5-6 and TRBJ1-6; 12 positions match TRBD1. Germline lookup yields CDR1 SGHDT and CDR2 YYEEEE. CDR3 length: 15 residues. The V segment lost 4 bases and the J segment 10 bases; nucleotides outside the gene matches: 6. The CDR3 reads CASSPGTGGRSPLHF. CDR3 coding DNA: TGTGCCAGCAGCCCCGGGACAGGGGGCCGATCACCCCTCCACTTT.

The V call is TRBV21-1, the J call TRBJ1-1; no check of the table's D call, TRBD1, against the DNA was made. TRBV21-1 is noted as a pseudogene. The CDR3 length is 19 residues. CDR3 sequence (DNA): TGTGCCAGCAGCAAAAAATCAGGGGGAATGTCCGGGCGGGACACTGAAGCTTTCTTT. Its translation is CASSKKSGGMSGRDTEAFF.

The chain links TRBV2 to TRBJ2-5; 9 nucleotides match TRBD1. CDR3 size: 16 residues. Germline lookup yields CDR1 SNHLY and CDR2 FYNNEI. Trimming took 6 bases from V and 1 from J; bases not matched to a gene: 9. Here the CDR3 DNA reads TGTGCCAGCAGGCCTAGGACAGGGGTTGGCCAAGAGACCCAGTACTTC. Its protein is CASRPRTGVGQETQYF.

V and J are TRBV5-1 and TRBJ2-1; a weak D match, TRBD1 (5 bases). The CDR3 spans 14 residues. V dropped 0 bases and J dropped 7 bases, with 11 bases sitting between them. Germline CDR1 reads SGHRS; CDR2 reads YFSETQ. The CDR3 region is CASSLGGGANEQFF. Here the CDR3 DNA reads TGCGCCAGCAGCTTGGGGGGTGGGGCGAATGAGCAGTTCTTC. The whole variable domain, remainder taken from reference TRBV5-1 and TRBJ2-1, is KAGVTQTPRYLIKTRGQQVTLSCSPISGHRSVSWYQQTPGQGLQFLFEYFSETQRNKGNFPGRFSGRQFSNSRSEMNVSTLELGDSALYLCASSLGGGANEQFFGPGTRLTVL.

The chain employs TRBV5-5 and TRBJ1-1; a weak D match, TRBD1 (6 bases). Trimming took off 4 bases at V and 13 bases at J, with 14 bases between the two ends. Germline V gene lookup returns CDR1 SGHKS and CDR2 YYEKEE (reference sequence). This CDR3 has 11 amino acids. The CDR3 DNA reads as TGTGCCAGCAGCAAGGACAGATGGCATTTCTTT. Protein: CASSKDRWHFF.

The genes are TRBV5-1 and TRBJ2-1; 8 bases align to TRBD2. Germline values: CDR1 SGHRS, CDR2 YFSETQ. J lost 0 bases, V lost 4 bases, and 0 bases had no gene match. This CDR3 region has 14 residues. The CDR3 DNA sequence: TGCGCCAGCAGCCGGGGGGGCTCCTACAATGAGCAGTTCTTC. It is translated as CASSRGGSYNEQFF.

This chain connects TRBV6-4 to TRBJ1-5; 8 bases match TRBD1. Germline CDR1 MRHNA, CDR2 SNTAGT. The V gene end was trimmed by 6 bases and the J gene end by 0 bases; junction bases not matched to a gene: 4. This CDR3 is 15 amino acids long. The CDR3 sequence: CASRGGQDSNQPQHF. The CDR3 coding sequence is TGTGCCAGCAGGGGGGGACAGGATAGCAATCAGCCCCAGCATTTT.

The rearrangement joins TRBV6-1 to TRBJ2-2, with 10 bases matching TRBD2. Germline trimming cut 2 bases from V and 5 bases from J; bases unmatched to any gene: 2. Germline V CDR1 and CDR2: MNHNS, SASEGT. This CDR3 has 15 residues. CDR3 DNA: TGTGCCAGCAGTGAACTAGCGGGGGATACCGGGGAGCTGTTTTTT. Translated, it gives CASSELAGDTGELFF.

The chain carries TRBV4-1 and TRBJ2-6, with D possibly being TRBD1 (5 bases). CDR3 length: 16 residues. Trimming took 0 bases from V and 1 from J, leaving 7 bases between them. Germline V gene lookup returns CDR1 MGHRA and CDR2 YSYEKL. The DNA of the CDR3 is TGCGCCAGCAGCCAAGATGCAGGGTCTGGGGCCAACGTCCTGACTTTC. Encoded protein: CASSQDAGSGANVLTF.

This chain uses TRBV18 with TRBJ1-4; tentative D call: TRBD1 (5 bases). Per germline, CDR1 KGHSH and CDR2 LQKENI. V was clipped by 3 bases and J by 4 bases, with 9 bases between them. The CDR3 has 14 residues. The chain's CDR3 is CASSPGLSNEKLFF. In nucleotides, the CDR3 is TGTGCCAGCTCACCGGGACTGAGTAATGAAAAACTGTTTTTT.

A few counts support this clone. The chain recombines TRBV6-6 with TRBJ1-2; D gene unclear. CDR1 MNHNY and CDR2 SVGAGI come from the germline V gene (reference sequence). CDR3 size: 14 residues. Trimming left V 2 bases short and J 7 bases short, with 14 bases between. CDR3 in amino acids: CASSYEGKRAGYTF. In DNA, the CDR3 is TGTGCCAGCAGTTACGAGGGAAAACGGGCTGGCTACACCTTC.